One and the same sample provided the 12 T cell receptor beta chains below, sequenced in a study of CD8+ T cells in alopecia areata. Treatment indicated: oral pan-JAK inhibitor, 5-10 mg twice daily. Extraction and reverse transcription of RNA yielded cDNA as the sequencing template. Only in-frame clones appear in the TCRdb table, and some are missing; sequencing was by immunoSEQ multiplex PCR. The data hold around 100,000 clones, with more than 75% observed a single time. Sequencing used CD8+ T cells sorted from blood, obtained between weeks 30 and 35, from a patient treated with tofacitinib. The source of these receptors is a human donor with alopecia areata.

For the CDR3, the DNA is TGCAGCGTCGTGTTGACTGAAGCTTTCTTT. It encodes CSVVLTEAFF. This rearrangement joins TRBV29-1 to TRBJ1-1; D gene ambiguous. The CDR3 length is 10 residues. The germline gives CDR1 SQVTM, CDR2 ANQGSEA. V lost 6 bases to trimming and J lost 5 bases, with 7 bases between them.

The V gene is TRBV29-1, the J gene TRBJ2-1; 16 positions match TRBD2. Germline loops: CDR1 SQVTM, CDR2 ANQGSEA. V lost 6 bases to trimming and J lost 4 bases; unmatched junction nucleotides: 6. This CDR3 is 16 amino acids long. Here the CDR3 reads CSVGGTSGRGYNEQFF. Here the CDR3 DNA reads TGCAGCGTCGGGGGGACTAGCGGGAGGGGATACAATGAGCAGTTCTTC.

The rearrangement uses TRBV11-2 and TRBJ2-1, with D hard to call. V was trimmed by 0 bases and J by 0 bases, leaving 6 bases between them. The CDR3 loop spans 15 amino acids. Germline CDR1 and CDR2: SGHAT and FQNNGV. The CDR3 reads CASSLEADSYNEQFF. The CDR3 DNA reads TGTGCCAGCAGCTTAGAGGCGGACTCCTACAATGAGCAGTTCTTC. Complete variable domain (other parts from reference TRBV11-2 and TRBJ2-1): EAGVAQSPRYKIIEKRQSVAFWCNPISGHATLYWYQQILGQGPKLLIQFQNNGVVDDSQLPKDRFSAERLKGVDSTLKIQPAKLEDSAVYLCASSLEADSYNEQFFGPGTRLTVL.

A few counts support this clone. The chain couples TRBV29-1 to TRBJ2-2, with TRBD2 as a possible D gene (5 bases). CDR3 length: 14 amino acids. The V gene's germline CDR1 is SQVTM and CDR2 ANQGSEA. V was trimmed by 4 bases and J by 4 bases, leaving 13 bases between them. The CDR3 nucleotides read TGCAGCGTTGTCGGTCCGGCGGGCACCGGGGAGCTGTTTTTT. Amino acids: CSVVGPAGTGELFF.

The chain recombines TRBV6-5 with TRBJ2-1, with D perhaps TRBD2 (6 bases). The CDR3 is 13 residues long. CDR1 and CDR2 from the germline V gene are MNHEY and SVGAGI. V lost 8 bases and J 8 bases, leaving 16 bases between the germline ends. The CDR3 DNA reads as TGTGCCAGCTCTCGGACCGGCGGGGATGAGCAGTTCTTC. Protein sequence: CASSRTGGDEQFF.

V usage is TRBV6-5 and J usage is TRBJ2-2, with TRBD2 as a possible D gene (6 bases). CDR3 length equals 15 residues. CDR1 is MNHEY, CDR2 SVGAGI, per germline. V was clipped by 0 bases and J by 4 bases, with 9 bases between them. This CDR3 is CASSYSTGGTGELFF. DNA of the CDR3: TGTGCCAGCAGTTACTCGACCGGGGGCACCGGGGAGCTGTTTTTT.

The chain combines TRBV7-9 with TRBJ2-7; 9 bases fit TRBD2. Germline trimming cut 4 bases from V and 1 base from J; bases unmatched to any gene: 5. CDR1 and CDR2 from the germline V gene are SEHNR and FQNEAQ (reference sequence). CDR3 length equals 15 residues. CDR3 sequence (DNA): TGTGCCAGCAGCTCCCAGACTAGCGGATCCTACGAGCAGTACTTC. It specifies CASSSQTSGSYEQYF.

The CDR3 region is CASSPARGLFGYSNQPQHF. The DNA of the CDR3 is TGTGCCAGCTCACCCGCTCGGGGACTCTTCGGCTATAGCAATCAGCCCCAGCATTTT. V and J are TRBV18 and TRBJ1-5; the D gene is possibly TRBD1 (5 bases). V gave up 3 bases and J gave up 0 bases, with 21 bases separating them. The CDR3 runs 19 residues. CDR1 and CDR2 from the germline V gene are KGHSH and LQKENI.

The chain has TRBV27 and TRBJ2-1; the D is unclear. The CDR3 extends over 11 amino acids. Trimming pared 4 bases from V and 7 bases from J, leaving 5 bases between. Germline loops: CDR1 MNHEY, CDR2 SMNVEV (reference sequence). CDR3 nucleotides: TGTGCCAGCAGTTCGACGAATGAGCAGTTCTTC. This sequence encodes CASSSTNEQFF.

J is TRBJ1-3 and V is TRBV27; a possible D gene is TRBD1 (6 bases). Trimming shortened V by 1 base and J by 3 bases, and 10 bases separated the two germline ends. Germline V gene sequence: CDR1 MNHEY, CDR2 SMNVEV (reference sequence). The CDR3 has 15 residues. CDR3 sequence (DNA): TGTGCCAGCAGTTTATACGGGGGGCATGGAAACACCATATATTTT. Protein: CASSLYGGHGNTIYF.

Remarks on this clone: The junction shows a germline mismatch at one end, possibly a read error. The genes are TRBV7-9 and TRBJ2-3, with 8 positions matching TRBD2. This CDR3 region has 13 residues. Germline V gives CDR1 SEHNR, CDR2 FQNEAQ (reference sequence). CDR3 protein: CASSLSPGLAGDF. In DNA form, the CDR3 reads TGTGCCAGCAGCTTAAGCCCTGGACTAGCCGGGGATTTT.

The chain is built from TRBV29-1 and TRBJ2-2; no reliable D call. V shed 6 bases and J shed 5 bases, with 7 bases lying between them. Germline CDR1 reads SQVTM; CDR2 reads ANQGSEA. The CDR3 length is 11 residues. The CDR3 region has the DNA TGCAGCGTCTTCGTAACCGGGGAGCTGTTTTTT. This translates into CSVFVTGELFF.